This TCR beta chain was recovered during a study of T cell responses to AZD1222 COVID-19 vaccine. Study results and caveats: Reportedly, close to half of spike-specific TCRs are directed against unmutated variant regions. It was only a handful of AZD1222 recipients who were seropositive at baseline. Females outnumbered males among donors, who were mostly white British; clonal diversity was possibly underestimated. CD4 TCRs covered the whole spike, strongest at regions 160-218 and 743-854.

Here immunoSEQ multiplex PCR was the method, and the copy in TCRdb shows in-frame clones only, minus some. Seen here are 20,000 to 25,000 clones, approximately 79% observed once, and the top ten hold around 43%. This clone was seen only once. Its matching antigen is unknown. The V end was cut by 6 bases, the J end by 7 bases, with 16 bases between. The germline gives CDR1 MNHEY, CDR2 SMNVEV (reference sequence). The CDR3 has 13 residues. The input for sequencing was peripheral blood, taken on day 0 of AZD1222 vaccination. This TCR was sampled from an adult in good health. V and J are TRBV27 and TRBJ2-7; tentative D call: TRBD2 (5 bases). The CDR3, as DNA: TGTGCCAGCAGCAGAGGAGGTGTCGTTGAGCAGTACTTC. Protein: CASSRGGVVEQYF.